Presented here are 27 T cell receptor beta chains from one specimen sequenced in a study of cytomegalovirus exposure and HLA in healthy donors. The PCR was carried out with 60 Vbeta primers and 13 Jbeta primers. The data were produced by immunoSEQ multiplex PCR, yet TCRdb's version contains in-frame clones alone and is incomplete. This sample has tens of thousands of clones, with 80% found just once. Sequenced: PBMCs. These receptor sequences come from a middle-aged man in good health and CMV-seropositive.

The chain carries TRBV5-6 and TRBJ1-5; 9 nucleotides line up with TRBD1. The germline CDR1 and CDR2 sequences are SGHDT and YYEEEE. This CDR3 has 15 amino acids. Trimming removed 0 bases from V and 7 bases from J; junction bases left unmatched: 5. The CDR3 region is CASSLGQGVGQPQHF. CDR3 coding DNA: TGTGCCAGCAGCTTGGGACAGGGGGTAGGGCAGCCCCAGCATTTT.

This chain connects TRBV6-1 to TRBJ2-7, with D perhaps matching TRBD1 (6 bases). Trimming took off 2 bases at V and 7 bases at J, with 18 bases between the two ends. The CDR3 is 15 amino acids. Per the germline V gene, CDR1 is MNHNS and CDR2 is SASEGT. The CDR3 region is CASSEKGRSQGEQYF. CDR3 bases: TGTGCCAGCAGTGAAAAGGGAAGGTCTCAGGGGGAGCAGTACTTC.

The chain has TRBV19 and TRBJ2-3; 7 nucleotides agree with TRBD2. CDR1 and CDR2 from the germline V gene are LNHDA and SQIVND (reference sequence). This CDR3 has 14 residues. The ends lost 4 bases at V and 4 bases at J; junction bases unmatched: 5. The CDR3 region is CASSNEAGADTQYF. CDR3 coding DNA: TGTGCCAGTAGTAATGAGGCGGGAGCAGATACGCAGTATTTT.

The chain recombines TRBV15 with TRBJ2-7; no definite D call. This CDR3 spans 14 amino acids. CDR1 and CDR2 (germline): LNHNV, YYDKDF (reference sequence). V lost 1 base to trimming and J lost 5 bases, with 12 bases between them. The DNA of the CDR3 is TGTGCCACCAGCAGAGCTGGCACTATCAACGAGCAGTACTTC. Translating gives CATSRAGTINEQYF. Using reference TRBV15 and TRBJ2-7 for the parts outside the CDR3, the full variable domain is DAMVIQNPRYQVTQFGKPVTLSCSQTLNHNVMYWYQQKSSQAPKLLFHYYDKDFNNEADTPDNFQSRRPNTSFCFLDIRSPGLGDTAMYLCATSRAGTINEQYFGPGTRLTVT.

The chain combines TRBV2 with TRBJ2-7; 7 bases map to TRBD1. The CDR3 is made up of 14 amino acids. J was trimmed by 2 bases and V by 5 bases; bases with no gene match: 6. Germline CDR1 reads SNHLY; CDR2 reads FYNNEI. The CDR3 sequence: CASSRTGITYEQYF. DNA of the CDR3: TGTGCCAGCAGTCGGACAGGTATTACCTACGAGCAGTACTTC. The complete variable domain, with remaining parts taken from reference TRBV2 and TRBJ2-7, reads EPEVTQTPSHQVTQMGQEVILRCVPISNHLYFYWYRQILGQKVEFLVSFYNNEISEKSEIFDDQFSVERPDGSNFTLKIRSTKLEDSAMYFCASSRTGITYEQYFGPGTRLTVT.

The sample holds one count of this clone. CDR3 amino acids: CASSRDRVTEAFF. As DNA, the CDR3 is TGTGCCAGCAGCCGGGACAGGGTGACTGAAGCTTTCTTT. J is TRBJ1-1 and V is TRBV5-4, with 9 nucleotides matching TRBD1. The CDR3 spans 13 residues. From germline, CDR1 is SGHNT and CDR2 YYREEE (reference sequence). The junction had 3 bases not matched to a gene; V was cut back by 4 bases and J by 5 bases.

The rearrangement joins TRBV9 to TRBJ2-1; possibly TRBD2 for D (5 bases). CDR3 length: 15 amino acids. The germline V gene encodes CDR1 SGDLS and CDR2 YYNGEE. Trimming stripped 4 bases from V and 6 bases from J, with 17 bases between. DNA of the CDR3: TGTGCCAGCAGCCAATCTGGAGGAGTCCCCAATGAGCAGTTCTTC. Translating it yields CASSQSGGVPNEQFF.

The chain joins TRBV27 to TRBJ2-3; 13 nucleotides line up with TRBD2. J lost 0 bases, V lost 8 bases, and 2 bases had no gene match. This CDR3 spans 15 amino acids. Germline lookup yields CDR1 MNHEY and CDR2 SMNVEV (reference sequence). For the CDR3, the DNA is TGTGCCAGCGCGACTAGCGGGAGGAGCACAGATACGCAGTATTTT. This encodes CASATSGRSTDTQYF.

This clone has a handful of counts. The chain employs TRBV7-2 and TRBJ1-4; 10 positions agree with TRBD1. The germline CDR1 and CDR2 sequences are SGHTA and FQGNSA. J was trimmed by 8 bases and V by 1 base; bases with no gene match: 4. CDR3 size: 15 residues. The DNA for the CDR3 is TGTGCCAGCAGCTTAGGGGACAGGGGCGGGGAAAAACTGTTTTTT. This encodes CASSLGDRGGEKLFF.

The chain joins TRBV7-9 to TRBJ2-5; the D is unclear. CDR1 is SEHNR and CDR2 is FQNEAQ in the germline V gene (reference sequence). This CDR3 is built from 13 residues. The V end was cut by 5 bases, the J end by 5 bases, with 12 bases between. The CDR3 sequence is CASSPGVRETQYF. The CDR3 bases are TGTGCCAGCAGCCCCGGAGTGCGGGAGACCCAGTACTTC.

V usage is TRBV5-1 and J usage is TRBJ2-1, with TRBD1 matching 8 bases. The CDR3 runs to 15 residues. The V segment lost 4 bases and the J segment 1 base; nucleotides outside the gene matches: 4. The V gene's germline CDR1 is SGHRS and CDR2 YFSETQ. The CDR3 loop is CASSGRQGSYNEQFF. Here the CDR3 DNA reads TGCGCCAGCAGCGGAAGACAGGGGTCCTACAATGAGCAGTTCTTC.

The V and J genes are TRBV11-2 and TRBJ1-1; D call uncertain. Trimming shortened V by 7 bases and J by 1 base, and 10 bases separated the two germline ends. Per germline, CDR1 SGHAT and CDR2 FQNNGV. This CDR3 is built from 13 residues. The DNA of the CDR3 is TGTGCCAGCACTGCAGTCAGGAACACTGAAGCTTTCTTT. Residues: CASTAVRNTEAFF. Based on the CDR3 plus reference TRBV11-2 and TRBJ1-1, the full variable domain is EAGVAQSPRYKIIEKRQSVAFWCNPISGHATLYWYQQILGQGPKLLIQFQNNGVVDDSQLPKDRFSAERLKGVDSTLKIQPAKLEDSAVYLCASTAVRNTEAFFGQGTRLTVV.

This rearrangement joins TRBV5-4 to TRBJ2-7; the D gene is possibly TRBD1 (6 bases). CDR3 length equals 15 residues. Between the trimmed V and J ends, which lost 2 bases and 1 base, there was a span of 13 bases. Germline values: CDR1 SGHNT, CDR2 YYREEE (reference sequence). The chain's CDR3 is CASSLSPGHSYEQYF. As DNA, the CDR3 is TGTGCCAGCAGCTTAAGCCCGGGACATTCCTACGAGCAGTACTTC. The full variable domain, with the rest looked up from reference TRBV5-4 and TRBJ2-7, is ETGVTQSPTHLIKTRGQQVTLRCSSQSGHNTVSWYQQALGQGPQFIFQYYREEENGRGNFPPRFSGLQFPNYSSELNVNALELDDSALYLCASSLSPGHSYEQYFGPGTRLTVT.

This clone was observed once. The chain uses TRBV5-4 and TRBJ2-3, with D tentatively TRBD2 (5 bases). Germline V gene sequence: CDR1 SGHNT, CDR2 YYREEE (reference sequence). Trimming pared 6 bases from V and 5 bases from J, leaving 22 bases between. This CDR3 region has 16 residues. Here the CDR3 DNA reads TGTGCCAGCACCTCGATACTAAGCGGTGATGGAGATACGCAGTATTTT. It is translated as CASTSILSGDGDTQYF. The full variable domain, with the rest looked up from reference TRBV5-4 and TRBJ2-3, is ETGVTQSPTHLIKTRGQQVTLRCSSQSGHNTVSWYQQALGQGPQFIFQYYREEENGRGNFPPRFSGLQFPNYSSELNVNALELDDSALYLCASTSILSGDGDTQYFGPGTRLTVL.

The chain employs TRBV6-1 and TRBJ2-7; 9 bases are shared with TRBD2. V shed 4 bases and J 7 bases; nucleotides not matched to a gene: 11. This CDR3 contains 15 residues. Looked up from germline, CDR1 is MNHNS and CDR2 is SASEGT. The CDR3 nucleotides read TGTGCCAGCAGTGTAAACCCTAGCGGGGAAAAGGAGCAGTACTTC. Its translation is CASSVNPSGEKEQYF.

The V call is TRBV7-2, the J call TRBJ1-3; 10 bases are a match to TRBD1. The junction had 5 bases not matched to a gene; V was cut back by 10 bases and J by 2 bases. This CDR3 region has 14 residues. CDR1 and CDR2 (germline): SGHTA, FQGNSA. The CDR3 sequence: CATTGTGAGNTIYF. The CDR3 DNA sequence: TGTGCCACCACCGGGACAGGGGCTGGAAACACCATATATTTT.

The CDR3 here is CASSLGGGLAVNTGELFF. The DNA for the CDR3 is TGTGCCAGCAGCTTAGGAGGAGGACTAGCGGTGAACACCGGGGAGCTGTTTTTT. The chain is built from TRBV7-6 and TRBJ2-2; 10 bases agree with TRBD2. Looked up from germline, CDR1 is SGHVS and CDR2 is FNYEAQ. The CDR3 is 18 residues long. Trimming at V came to 1 base and at J to 1 base, leaving 6 bases not matched to a gene.

The chain couples TRBV19 to TRBJ1-1; 8 bases align to TRBD1. J was trimmed by 5 bases and V by 3 bases; bases with no gene match: 11. The CDR3 extends over 16 amino acids. Germline-derived CDR1 and CDR2 are LNHDA and SQIVND (reference sequence). CDR3 DNA sequence: TGTGCCAGTAGTATTTGGCGGCAGGGGGCAAGGACTGAAGCTTTCTTT. It is translated as CASSIWRQGARTEAFF.

This chain links TRBV10-3 with TRBJ1-2; 7 bases align to TRBD1. Germline V gene sequence: CDR1 ENHRY, CDR2 SYGVKD. The CDR3 extends over 12 amino acids. Losses at the gene ends were 6 bases for V and 4 bases for J; bases not matched to a gene: 2. CDR3 sequence: CAIRGDSYGYTF. DNA for the CDR3: TGTGCCATCAGGGGGGACAGCTATGGCTACACCTTC.

The chain carries TRBV28 and TRBJ1-3; a weak D match, TRBD1 (5 bases). Trimming removed 5 bases at V and 7 bases at J, with 15 bases between. CDR3 size: 14 residues. Germline V lookup: CDR1 MDHEN, CDR2 SYDVKM. The CDR3 spells CASSPATVGNTIYF. In nucleotides, the CDR3 is TGTGCCAGCAGTCCCGCGACAGTCGGCAACACCATATATTTT.

The chain couples TRBV4-1 to TRBJ2-5, with 11 bases matching TRBD2. CDR1 MGHRA and CDR2 YSYEKL come from the germline V gene. Trimming removed 2 bases from V and 5 bases from J; junction bases left unmatched: 4. The CDR3 covers 15 residues. This CDR3 reads CASSQTSGRFETQYF. CDR3 DNA: TGCGCCAGCAGCCAAACTAGCGGGAGATTCGAGACCCAGTACTTC.

V is TRBV9 and J is TRBJ2-3; D may be TRBD2 (6 bases). V shed 4 bases and J shed 0 bases, with 12 bases lying between them. This CDR3 comprises 15 residues. The germline CDR1 and CDR2 sequences are SGDLS and YYNGEE. The CDR3: CASSLGGGSTDTQYF. The CDR3 coding sequence is TGTGCCAGCAGCCTGGGGGGTGGGAGCACAGATACGCAGTATTTT.

This chain links TRBV5-6 with TRBJ2-7, with no clear D. CDR3 length: 13 residues. The ends were cut back, 4 bases at V and 2 bases at J, with 10 bases in the middle. CDR1 is SGHDT and CDR2 is YYEEEE in the germline V gene. The CDR3 is CASSIIQTYEQYF. The DNA for the CDR3 is TGTGCCAGCAGCATAATACAGACCTACGAGCAGTACTTC. Together with reference TRBV5-6 and TRBJ2-7, the CDR3 gives the full variable domain: DAGVTQSPTHLIKTRGQQVTLRCSPKSGHDTVSWYQQALGQGPQFIFQYYEEEERQRGNFPDRFSGHQFPNYSSELNVNALLLGDSALYLCASSIIQTYEQYFGPGTRLTVT.

This clone was counted once. V usage is TRBV19 and J usage is TRBJ2-5; weak D call: TRBD2 (6 bases). The better agreement between TRBJ2-7 and the DNA end casts doubt on the J call. This CDR3 spans 14 amino acids. Germline V gives CDR1 LNHDA, CDR2 SQIVND (reference sequence). The CDR3 nucleotides read TGTGCCAGTAGTACCAGGCAGGGAGGACACGAGCAGTACTTC. Amino acid sequence: CASSTRQGGHEQYF.

The chain uses TRBV5-6 and TRBJ2-1, with 10 nucleotides matching TRBD1. Trimming removed 4 bases from V and 10 bases from J; junction bases left unmatched: 8. This CDR3 region has 14 residues. The germline V gene encodes CDR1 SGHDT and CDR2 YYEEEE. The CDR3 loop is CASSPGQGEREQFF. CDR3 DNA sequence: TGTGCCAGCAGCCCAGGACAGGGGGAAAGGGAGCAGTTCTTC.

The chain combines TRBV5-1 with TRBJ2-2, with D uncertain. The CDR3 runs 14 residues. Germline V gives CDR1 SGHRS, CDR2 YFSETQ. V lost 0 bases and J 2 bases, leaving 5 bases between the germline ends. In DNA, the CDR3 is TGCGCCAGCAGCTTGGGTACTAACACCGGGGAGCTGTTTTTT. This translates into CASSLGTNTGELFF. Drawing the rest from reference TRBV5-1 and TRBJ2-2, the complete variable domain is KAGVTQTPRYLIKTRGQQVTLSCSPISGHRSVSWYQQTPGQGLQFLFEYFSETQRNKGNFPGRFSGRQFSNSRSEMNVSTLELGDSALYLCASSLGTNTGELFFGEGSRLTVL.

V is TRBV5-1 and J is TRBJ2-7; D gene unclear. The CDR3 has 11 residues. V shed 4 bases and J shed 3 bases, with 5 bases lying between them. From germline, CDR1 is SGHRS and CDR2 YFSETQ. The CDR3: CASSNGYEQYF. CDR3 in DNA: TGCGCCAGCAGCAACGGCTACGAGCAGTACTTC.